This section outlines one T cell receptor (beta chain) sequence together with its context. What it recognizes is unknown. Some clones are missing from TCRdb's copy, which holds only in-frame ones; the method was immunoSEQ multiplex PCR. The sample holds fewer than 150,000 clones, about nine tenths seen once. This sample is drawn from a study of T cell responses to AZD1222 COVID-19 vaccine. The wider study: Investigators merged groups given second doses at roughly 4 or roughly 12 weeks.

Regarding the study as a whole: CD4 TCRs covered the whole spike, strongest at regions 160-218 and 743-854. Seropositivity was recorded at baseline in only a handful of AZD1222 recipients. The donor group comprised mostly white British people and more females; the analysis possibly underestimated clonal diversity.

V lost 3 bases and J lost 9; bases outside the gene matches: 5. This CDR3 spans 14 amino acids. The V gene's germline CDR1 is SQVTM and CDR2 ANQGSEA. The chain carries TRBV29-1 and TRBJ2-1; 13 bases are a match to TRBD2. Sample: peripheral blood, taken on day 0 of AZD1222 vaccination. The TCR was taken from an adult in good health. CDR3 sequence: CSVEWRLAGGEQFF. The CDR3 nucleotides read TGCAGCGTTGAGTGGAGACTAGCGGGAGGTGAGCAGTTCTTC.